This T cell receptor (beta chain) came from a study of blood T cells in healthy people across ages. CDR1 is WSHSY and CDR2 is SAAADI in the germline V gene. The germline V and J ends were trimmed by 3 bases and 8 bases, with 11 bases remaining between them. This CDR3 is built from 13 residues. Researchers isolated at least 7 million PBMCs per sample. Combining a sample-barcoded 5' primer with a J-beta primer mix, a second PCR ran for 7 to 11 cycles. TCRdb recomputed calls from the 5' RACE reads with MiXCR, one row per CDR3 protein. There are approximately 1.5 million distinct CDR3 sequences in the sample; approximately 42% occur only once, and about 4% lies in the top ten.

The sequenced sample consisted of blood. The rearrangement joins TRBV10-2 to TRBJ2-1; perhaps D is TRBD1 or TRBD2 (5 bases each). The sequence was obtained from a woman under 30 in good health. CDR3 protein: CASSDGTSDEQFF. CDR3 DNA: TGCGCCAGCAGTGACGGGACGAGCGATGAGCAGTTCTTC.